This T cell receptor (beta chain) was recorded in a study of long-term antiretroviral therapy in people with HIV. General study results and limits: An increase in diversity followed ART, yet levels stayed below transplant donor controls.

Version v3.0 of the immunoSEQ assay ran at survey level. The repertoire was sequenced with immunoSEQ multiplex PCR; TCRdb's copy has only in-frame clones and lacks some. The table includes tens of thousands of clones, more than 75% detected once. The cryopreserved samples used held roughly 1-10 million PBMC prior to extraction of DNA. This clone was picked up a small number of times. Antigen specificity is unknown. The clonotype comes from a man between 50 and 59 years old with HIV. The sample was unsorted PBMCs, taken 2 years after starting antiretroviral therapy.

The CDR3 DNA sequence: TGTGCCAGCAGAAACCCTGGCACCGGGGAGCTGTTTTTT. It specifies CASRNPGTGELFF. The chain is built from TRBV28 and TRBJ2-2; the D is unclear. Trimming cost V 6 bases and J 4 bases, with 9 bases left between them. Germline assignment: CDR1 MDHEN and CDR2 SYDVKM. The CDR3 runs 13 residues.